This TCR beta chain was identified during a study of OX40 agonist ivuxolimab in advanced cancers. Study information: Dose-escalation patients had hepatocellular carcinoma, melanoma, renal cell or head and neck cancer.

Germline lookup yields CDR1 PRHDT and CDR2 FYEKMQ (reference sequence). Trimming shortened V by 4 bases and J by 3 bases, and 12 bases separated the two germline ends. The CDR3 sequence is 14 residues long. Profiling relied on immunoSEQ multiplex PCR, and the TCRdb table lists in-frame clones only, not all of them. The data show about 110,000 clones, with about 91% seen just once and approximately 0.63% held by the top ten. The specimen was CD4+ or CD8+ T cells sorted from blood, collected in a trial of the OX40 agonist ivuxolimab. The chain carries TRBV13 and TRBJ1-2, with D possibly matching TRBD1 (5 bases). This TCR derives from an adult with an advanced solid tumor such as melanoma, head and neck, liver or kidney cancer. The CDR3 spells CASSSSQGHYGYTF. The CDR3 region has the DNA TGTGCCAGCAGCTCGTCCCAGGGACACTATGGCTACACCTTC. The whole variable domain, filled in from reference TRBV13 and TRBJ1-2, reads AAGVIQSPRHLIKEKRETATLKCYPIPRHDTVYWYQQGPGQDPQFLISFYEKMQSDKGSIPDRFSAQQFSDYHSELNMSSLELGDSALYFCASSSSQGHYGYTFGSGTRLTVV.